The present T cell receptor (beta chain) was sequenced within a study of blood T cells in healthy people across ages. Study-wide results and caveats: A greater number of naive CD4+ cells and higher diversity distinguished long-lived donors from aged donors. A strong correlation was found between TCR beta diversity and the percentage of naive T cells.

Combining a sample-barcoded 5' primer with a J-beta primer mix, a second PCR ran for 7 to 11 cycles. Each CDR3 protein is one row after TCRdb ran MiXCR on the 5' RACE reads. The table shows hundreds of thousands of distinct CDR3 sequences, with roughly 50% occurring only once. J gave up 3 bases and V 6 bases, and 8 bases lay outside the gene matches. The CDR3 length is 16 residues. CDR1 SNHLY and CDR2 FYNNEI come from the germline V gene. Details on this clonotype: What it binds is unknown.

Peripheral blood, approximately 10 milliliters per donor, was collected. Isolation per sample recovered at least 7 million PBMCs. Material: blood. The chain combines TRBV2 with TRBJ1-6; 7 nucleotides line up with TRBD1. The TCR comes from a woman aged 55-70 years in good health. The CDR3 reads CASRESTGSYNSPLHF. The CDR3 bases are TGTGCCAGCAGAGAATCGACAGGGAGCTATAATTCACCCCTCCACTTT.